The 26 T cell receptor beta chains below come from one sample, sequenced in a study of T cells in tuberculosis. Cells were sorted from thawed PBMC rested overnight and stained with GMM-loaded CD1B tetramer, viability dye and anti-CD3. C32 glucose monomycolate from Rhodococcus equi was loaded onto the CD1B tetramers. The repertoire was sequenced with immunoSEQ multiplex PCR; TCRdb's copy has only in-frame clones and lacks some. The sample has approximately 100,000 clones; approximately 90% are singletons. Material for sequencing was CD1b-GMM tetramer-negative cells sorted from PBMCs. These TCRs come from an adult woman with latent tuberculosis.

The chain links TRBV5-6 to TRBJ1-5, with 9 bases lining up with TRBD1. The J segment lost 6 bases and the V segment lost 0 bases, leaving 1 base of the junction unmatched. The CDR3 has 14 amino acids. Germline assignment: CDR1 SGHDT and CDR2 YYEEEE. The DNA of the CDR3 is TGTGCCAGCAGCTTGGGACAGGGGGGTCAGCCCCAGCATTTT. Translation: CASSLGQGGQPQHF.

This rearrangement joins TRBV19 to TRBJ1-3; the D is unclear. CDR1 LNHDA and CDR2 SQIVND come from the germline V gene (reference sequence). The CDR3 is 17 amino acids. V lost 0 bases and J 0 bases, leaving 12 bases between the germline ends. The CDR3: CASSIDRQIFSGNTIYF. CDR3 bases: TGTGCCAGTAGTATAGATCGACAAATTTTCTCTGGAAACACCATATATTTT.

This clone was seen a single time. This chain links TRBV6-4 with TRBJ2-1; 13 bases are shared with TRBD2. The CDR3 sequence is 18 residues long. Trimming removed 3 bases from V and 6 bases from J; junction bases left unmatched: 11. CDR1 and CDR2 (germline): MRHNA, SNTAGT. CDR3 loop: CASSEDGPTSGGSNEQFF. CDR3 sequence (DNA): TGTGCCAGCAGTGAAGACGGCCCGACTAGCGGGGGGTCCAATGAGCAGTTCTTC.

The genes are TRBV6-5 and TRBJ2-5, with 8 bases matching TRBD2. The CDR3 is made up of 15 amino acids. With V trimmed by 6 bases and J by 2 bases, 8 bases remained unmatched. From germline, CDR1 is MNHEY and CDR2 SVGAGI. The DNA for the CDR3 is TGTGCCAGCAGACCCAGCGGGGGATCTCAAGAGACCCAGTACTTC. Its protein is CASRPSGGSQETQYF.

This chain links TRBV5-1 with TRBJ1-4; maybe TRBD1 (5 bases). With 4 bases removed from V and 0 bases from J, the gap between germline ends came to 13 bases. The CDR3 runs 16 residues. Per germline, CDR1 SGHRS and CDR2 YFSETQ. CDR3 coding DNA: TGCGCCAGCAGCCCGGGGGGAGGAACAACTAATGAAAAACTGTTTTTT. Translation gives CASSPGGGTTNEKLFF.

The chain joins TRBV19 to TRBJ1-6, with TRBD1 matching 7 bases. Germline assignment: CDR1 LNHDA and CDR2 SQIVND (reference sequence). V shed 6 bases and J 10 bases; nucleotides not matched to a gene: 6. The CDR3 has 13 amino acids. CDR3 in amino acids: CASRRQGGSPLHF. In DNA form, the CDR3 reads TGTGCCAGTAGGCGACAGGGTGGGTCACCCCTCCACTTT. The variable domain in full, with the rest retrieved from reference TRBV19 and TRBJ1-6, is DGGITQSPKYLFRKEGQNVTLSCEQNLNHDAMYWYRQDPGQGLRLIYYSQIVNDFQKGDIAEGYSVSREKKESFPLTVTSAQKNPTAFYLCASRRQGGSPLHFGNGTRLTVT.

This clone has a single count. The V gene is TRBV5-4, the J gene TRBJ1-1; D not resolved. CDR1 and CDR2 from the germline V gene are SGHNT and YYREEE (reference sequence). The length of the CDR3 is 13 residues. The germline V and J ends were trimmed by 5 bases and 2 bases, with 10 bases remaining between them. The CDR3 DNA reads TGTGCCAGCAGGGCGGGGATTAACACTGAAGCTTTCTTT. Its protein product is CASRAGINTEAFF.

The rearrangement joins TRBV10-1 to TRBJ1-2; TRBD1 aligns across 9 bases. Losses at the gene ends were 6 bases for V and 7 bases for J; bases not matched to a gene: 9. Germline CDR1 reads WNHNN; CDR2 reads SYGVQD (reference sequence). CDR3 length: 14 amino acids. CDR3 region: CASSERRDRVGYTF. The DNA for the CDR3 is TGCGCCAGCAGCGAGCGCCGGGACAGGGTTGGCTACACCTTC.

In its sample, this clone was seen once. The V call is TRBV19, the J call TRBJ1-5; 7 bases map to TRBD1. CDR3 length equals 15 residues. The germline CDR1 and CDR2 sequences are LNHDA and SQIVND (reference sequence). Trimming at V came to 6 bases and at J to 5 bases, leaving 10 bases not matched to a gene. CDR3 bases: TGTGCCAGTAGGTTGGCAGGGGGAATCTATCAGCCCCAGCATTTT. The encoded protein is CASRLAGGIYQPQHF.

V and J are TRBV19 and TRBJ2-7; weak D call: TRBD1 (6 bases). Between the trimmed V and J ends, which lost 7 bases and 5 bases, there was a span of 18 bases. Germline V lookup: CDR1 LNHDA, CDR2 SQIVND (reference sequence). The CDR3 is 14 amino acids. This CDR3 reads CASTPGAWGNEQYF. The CDR3 DNA is TGTGCCAGTACCCCAGGGGCCTGGGGGAACGAGCAGTACTTC.

V usage is TRBV13 and J usage is TRBJ2-3; 12 bases agree with TRBD2. The trim removed 5 bases at V and 9 bases at J, leaving 12 bases unmatched. Per germline, CDR1 PRHDT and CDR2 FYEKMQ (reference sequence). The CDR3 extends over 16 amino acids. CDR3 amino acids: CASSHSSGGAVATQYF. The CDR3 DNA reads TGTGCCAGCAGCCATTCTAGCGGGGGGGCCGTAGCCACGCAGTATTTT. Using reference TRBV13 and TRBJ2-3 for the parts outside the CDR3, the full variable domain is AAGVIQSPRHLIKEKRETATLKCYPIPRHDTVYWYQQGPGQDPQFLISFYEKMQSDKGSIPDRFSAQQFSDYHSELNMSSLELGDSALYFCASSHSSGGAVATQYFGPGTRLTVL.

The chain carries TRBV5-8 and TRBJ2-7, with D possibly TRBD2 on 5 matching bases. V was shortened by 0 bases and J by 3 bases, with 13 bases between the two germline ends. The CDR3 totals 15 residues. Per germline, CDR1 SGHTS and CDR2 YDEGEE. In DNA form, the CDR3 reads TGTGCCAGCAGCTTGGCCCTTTCCGGGATCTACGAGCAGTACGTC. Residues: CASSLALSGIYEQYV.

The gene calls are TRBV6-1 and TRBJ2-1; 10 nucleotides agree with TRBD2. The junction had 11 bases not matched to a gene; V was cut back by 4 bases and J by 8 bases. This CDR3 has 16 residues. The germline CDR1 and CDR2 sequences are MNHNS and SASEGT. In DNA, the CDR3 is TGTGCCAGCAGTGTGGTTGGGACTAGCGCTGATGATGAGCAGTTCTTC. Amino acid sequence: CASSVVGTSADDEQFF.

This sequence joins TRBV5-8 and TRBJ1-2; D uncertain. Germline-derived CDR1 and CDR2 are SGHTS and YDEGEE. V dropped 7 bases and J dropped 6 bases, with 4 bases sitting between them. CDR3 length equals 9 residues. The CDR3 DNA sequence: TGTGCCAGCCCGGATGGCTACACCTTC. Translation: CASPDGYTF.

The V gene is TRBV9, the J gene TRBJ2-6, with D possibly matching TRBD1 (5 bases). V was clipped by 5 bases and J by 0 bases, with 9 bases between them. The CDR3 totals 15 residues. The germline gives CDR1 SGDLS, CDR2 YYNGEE. In DNA, the CDR3 is TGTGCCAGCAGTGAAGGGGACTCTGGGGCCAACGTCCTGACTTTC. This sequence encodes CASSEGDSGANVLTF.

The chain carries TRBV18 and TRBJ1-5; D not certain. Trimming shortened V by 3 bases and J by 5 bases, and 5 bases separated the two germline ends. The CDR3 extends over 12 amino acids. CDR1 and CDR2 from the germline V gene are KGHSH and LQKENI. CDR3 nucleotide sequence: TGTGCCAGCTCACCGGGCGATCAGCCCCAGCATTTT. As protein: CASSPGDQPQHF.

The rearrangement joins TRBV2 to TRBJ1-4; no definite D call. TRBJ2-2 explains the end of the DNA better; the J call may be wrong. Germline-derived CDR1 and CDR2 are SNHLY and FYNNEI. This CDR3 has 12 residues. The CDR3 here is CASSRANGELFF. CDR3 in DNA: TGTGCCAGCAGTCGGGCGAACGGGGAGCTGTTTTTT.

The V gene is TRBV15, the J gene TRBJ2-5; maybe TRBD1 (6 bases). Trimming left V 4 bases short and J 5 bases short, with 20 bases between. The CDR3 spans 16 residues. Germline V lookup: CDR1 LNHNV, CDR2 YYDKDF (reference sequence). The CDR3 DNA is TGTGCCACCAGCACCCGTCAGGGGTCGGGTGGGGAGACCCAGTACTTC. Its translation is CATSTRQGSGGETQYF.

J is TRBJ2-5 and V is TRBV19, with 7 bases lining up with TRBD2. Germline values: CDR1 LNHDA, CDR2 SQIVND (reference sequence). J was trimmed by 1 base and V by 4 bases; bases with no gene match: 3. This CDR3 region has 14 residues. This CDR3 reads CASSTPGGQETQYF. The CDR3 DNA reads as TGTGCCAGTAGTACCCCGGGAGGCCAAGAGACCCAGTACTTC.

CDR3 in DNA: TGCGCCAGCAGCTTGGTAGGAGTAGAGGTTGCAGATACGCAGTATTTT. It translates to CASSLVGVEVADTQYF. The chain links TRBV5-1 to TRBJ2-3; D unresolved. Between the trimmed V and J ends, which lost 0 bases and 4 bases, there was a span of 15 bases. The CDR3 contains 16 residues. Germline V gene sequence: CDR1 SGHRS, CDR2 YFSETQ. The entire variable domain, with the rest obtained from reference TRBV5-1 and TRBJ2-3, is as follows: KAGVTQTPRYLIKTRGQQVTLSCSPISGHRSVSWYQQTPGQGLQFLFEYFSETQRNKGNFPGRFSGRQFSNSRSEMNVSTLELGDSALYLCASSLVGVEVADTQYFGPGTRLTVL.

This clone was recorded once. V and J are TRBV10-1 and TRBJ2-1; D not resolved. The V end lost 2 bases, the J end lost 6 bases, and 8 bases lay between the germline ends. CDR1 and CDR2 (germline): WNHNN, SYGVQD (reference sequence). This CDR3 is 13 amino acids long. DNA for the CDR3: TGCGCCAGCAGTGAGATTGCAGGCAATGAGCAGTTCTTC. It specifies CASSEIAGNEQFF.

The chain has TRBV19 and TRBJ1-1; a possible D gene is TRBD1 (5 bases). CDR1 LNHDA and CDR2 SQIVND come from the germline V gene (reference sequence). V shed 6 bases and J shed 2 bases, with 13 bases lying between them. The CDR3 has 14 residues. The CDR3 loop reads CASSTRQTNTEAFF. In DNA, the CDR3 is TGTGCCAGTAGCACTCGACAGACTAACACTGAAGCTTTCTTT.

J is TRBJ2-7 and V is TRBV5-6, with 10 bases identical to TRBD1. V trimming: 3 bases; J trimming: 6 bases; junction bases outside the gene matches: 3. From germline, CDR1 is SGHDT and CDR2 YYEEEE. This CDR3 has 13 amino acids. The CDR3 sequence is CASSWGQGSEQYV. The CDR3 bases are TGTGCCAGCAGCTGGGGACAGGGGTCCGAGCAGTACGTC.

The V call is TRBV7-9, the J call TRBJ2-5; TRBD2 is a possible D gene (7 bases). The CDR3 totals 16 residues. V lost 5 bases to trimming and J lost 5 bases, with 21 bases between them. Germline V gives CDR1 SEHNR, CDR2 FQNEAQ (reference sequence). The CDR3 sequence: CASSPRSPGGLETQYF. The DNA for the CDR3 is TGTGCCAGCAGCCCAAGATCCCCCGGGGGGCTGGAGACCCAGTACTTC.

The chain joins TRBV2 to TRBJ2-3, with 8 positions matching TRBD2. The CDR3 runs to 15 residues. In germline, CDR1 is SNHLY, CDR2 FYNNEI. Trimming at V came to 3 bases and at J to 2 bases, leaving 4 bases not matched to a gene. The CDR3 is CASSDRGGYTDTQYF. CDR3 DNA: TGTGCCAGCAGTGACCGGGGGGGATACACAGATACGCAGTATTTT.

V gene TRBV30 combines with J gene TRBJ2-6; D gene unclear. The CDR3 runs to 13 residues. The V end lost 0 bases, the J end lost 4 bases, and 4 bases lay between the germline ends. Germline CDR1 reads GTSNPN; CDR2 reads SVGIG (reference sequence). The CDR3 sequence is CAWSVRGANVLTF. As DNA, the CDR3 is TGTGCCTGGAGTGTACGGGGGGCCAACGTCCTGACTTTC.